Listed here are 19 T cell receptor beta chains from one sample, sequenced in a study of T-cell reconstitution after alpha-beta-depleted transplantation in children. The library targeted TCRbeta and was prepared with unique molecular identifiers. TCRdb passed the PCR reads through MiXCR, listing each CDR3 protein once. The sample gives roughly 500,000 distinct CDR3 sequences, about 11% of which show up once; just over 2% is in the top ten. This specimen consisted of PBMCs, obtained before TCRalphabeta/CD19-depleted stem cell transplant. The receptor source for this set is a child aged 2 to 10 with inherited bone marrow failure, due to receive a stem cell transplant.

The table lists this clonotype with a few counts. J is TRBJ2-7 and V is TRBV12-3 or TRBV12-4; D possibly corresponds to TRBD2 (5 bases). V was clipped by 7 bases and J by 5 bases, with 18 bases between them. The CDR3 extends over 14 amino acids. CDR3 region: CASNLGGPTNEQYF. In nucleotides, the CDR3 is TGTGCCAGCAACTTGGGCGGGCCCACCAACGAGCAGTACTTC.

This clonotype was seen many times. The rearrangement uses TRBV27 and TRBJ1-2; TRBD1 aligns across 7 bases. CDR1 and CDR2 from the germline V gene are MNHEY and SMNVEV (reference sequence). This CDR3 spans 14 amino acids. V gave up 0 bases and J gave up 8 bases; unmatched junction bases: 6. In DNA, the CDR3 is TGTGCCAGCAGTTTATCAGGGGGCCTTCTAGGCTACACCTTC. This codes for CASSLSGGLLGYTF.

This clonotype was picked up many times. The rearrangement uses TRBV9 and TRBJ2-1; no firm D call. There are 15 residues in the CDR3. V shed 0 bases and J shed 2 bases, with 9 bases lying between them. CDR1 is SGDLS, CDR2 YYNGEE, per germline. In DNA, the CDR3 is TGTGCCAGCAGCGTAGGGCAGGTCACCTACAATGAGCAGTTCTTC. This sequence encodes CASSVGQVTYNEQFF.

This clonotype has at least ten counts. The chain links TRBV4-3 to TRBJ2-7, with D uncertain. Trimming took 2 bases from V and 5 from J, leaving 25 bases between them. This CDR3 has 18 residues. The V gene's germline CDR1 is LGHNA and CDR2 YSLEER. In DNA form, the CDR3 reads TGCGCCAGCAGCCAAAAGGCGTCCTGGGCACTCCAGGTGGACGAGCAGTACTTC. Residues: CASSQKASWALQVDEQYF.

Notes on this clonotype: Possible read error: a much larger clone is one base away. The gene calls are TRBV30 and TRBJ2-3; D is ambiguous. The DNA end favors TRBJ1-5, so the J call may be wrong. There are 15 residues in the CDR3. Per the germline V gene, CDR1 is GTSNPN and CDR2 is SVGIG (reference sequence). In DNA, the CDR3 is TGTGCCTGGAGTTTCCTAGCAAAAGTCGCAGATACGCAGCATTTT. This gives the protein CAWSFLAKVADTQHF.

The sample holds a few counts of this clonotype. This chain uses TRBV20-1 with TRBJ2-1; 7 bases map to TRBD2. The germline V gene has CDR1 DFQATT and CDR2 SNEGSKA (reference sequence). V lost 0 bases and J lost 0; bases outside the gene matches: 14. The CDR3 covers 19 residues. The chain's CDR3 is CSARDHLAGVESSYNEQFF. The CDR3 DNA reads as TGCAGTGCTAGAGATCATCTTGCGGGAGTGGAAAGCTCCTACAATGAGCAGTTCTTC.

This clonotype has only a few counts. The rearrangement links TRBV7-2 to TRBJ2-5, with D possibly TRBD1 on 5 matching bases. The CDR3 covers 15 residues. V was cut by 7 bases and J by 5 bases, with 20 bases left in between. Per germline, CDR1 SGHTA and CDR2 FQGNSA. The CDR3 region is CASTIIPGLLETQYF. The CDR3 nucleotides are TGTGCCAGCACTATAATTCCAGGGCTTTTGGAGACCCAGTACTTC.

The gene calls are TRBV19 and TRBJ2-1, with TRBD2 as a possible D gene (6 bases). V was clipped by 7 bases and J by 0 bases, with 13 bases between them. The CDR3 runs 15 residues. The germline V gene has CDR1 LNHDA and CDR2 SQIVND (reference sequence). The CDR3 protein is CASTVFGSSYNEQFF. The CDR3 bases are TGTGCCAGTACCGTTTTCGGGAGCTCCTACAATGAGCAGTTCTTC.

This chain links TRBV7-8 with TRBJ2-7; 9 bases fit TRBD2. The CDR3 has 16 residues. Trimming cost V 6 bases and J 5 bases; bases outside gene matches: 14. In germline, CDR1 is SGHVS, CDR2 FQNEAQ. CDR3 nucleotide sequence: TGTGCCAGCAGACAGGAGCCGGCTAGCGGGAACCACGAGCAGTACTTC. Protein product: CASRQEPASGNHEQYF.

This clonotype was detected only a few times. The chain has TRBV4-1 and TRBJ2-1; 12 bases are shared with TRBD2. The junction had 4 bases not matched to a gene; V was cut back by 1 base and J by 6 bases. The CDR3 is made up of 16 amino acids. The V gene's germline CDR1 is MGHRA and CDR2 YSYEKL. CDR3 protein: CASSQVAGLAGNEQFF. DNA for the CDR3: TGCGCCAGCAGCCAAGTAGCGGGACTAGCGGGCAATGAGCAGTTCTTC.

This clonotype has ten or more counts. As DNA, the CDR3 is TGCAGTGCTTCCTCGGGGTACAATGAGCAGTTCTTC. It encodes CSASSGYNEQFF. The chain links TRBV20-1 to TRBJ2-1; possible D gene TRBD2, 5 bases. The CDR3 is made up of 12 amino acids. The V gene's germline CDR1 is DFQATT and CDR2 SNEGSKA (reference sequence). V was trimmed by 5 bases and J by 4 bases, leaving 9 bases between them.

This clonotype has a count of ten or more. This chain joins TRBV4-1 and TRBJ2-2; D is unresolved. The V gene lost 4 bases and the J gene lost 0 bases, with 12 bases spanning the gap. This CDR3 is built from 16 residues. Per germline, CDR1 MGHRA and CDR2 YSYEKL. DNA for the CDR3: TGCGCCAGCAGCCTTGCCTGGACCGCGAACACCGGGGAGCTGTTTTTT. Protein sequence: CASSLAWTANTGELFF.

This clonotype was seen many times. The V gene is TRBV5-6, the J gene TRBJ1-1, with D maybe TRBD1 (6 bases). The CDR3 spans 15 residues. Germline CDR1 is SGHDT and CDR2 is YYEEEE. Trimming took 5 bases from V and 3 from J, leaving 17 bases between them. The CDR3 nucleotides are TGTGCCAGCAGACGAACAGGGATCGGGTACACTGAAGCTTTCTTT. It yields the protein CASRRTGIGYTEAFF. Looking up the rest from reference TRBV5-6 and TRBJ1-1 gives the full variable domain: DAGVTQSPTHLIKTRGQQVTLRCSPKSGHDTVSWYQQALGQGPQFIFQYYEEEERQRGNFPDRFSGHQFPNYSSELNVNALLLGDSALYLCASRRTGIGYTEAFFGQGTRLTVV.

With respect to this clonotype: This may be a read error: a much more frequent sequence differs by one nucleotide. The J gene is TRBJ2-1, the V gene TRBV20-1; tentative D call: TRBD2 (6 bases). Trimming left V 1 base short and J 5 bases short, with 12 bases between. The CDR3 has 14 amino acids. Germline V lookup: CDR1 DFQATT, CDR2 SNEGSKA (reference sequence). The CDR3: CSARVPGVNNEQFF. The DNA of the CDR3 is TGCAGTGCTAGAGTACCGGGAGTGAACAATGAGCAGTTCTTC.

The gene calls are TRBV12-3 or TRBV12-4 and TRBJ2-1; D possibly corresponds to TRBD1 (5 bases). Deletions cut 5 bases from V and 5 bases from J, with 28 bases between. The CDR3 is 19 residues long. This chain's CDR3 is CASSPHQGGLGSSDNEQFF. DNA of the CDR3: TGTGCCAGCAGTCCCCATCAGGGTGGGCTAGGATCCAGCGACAATGAGCAGTTCTTC.

This clonotype was observed many times. J is TRBJ1-5 and V is TRBV19, with TRBD1 matching over 10 bases. The V segment lost 4 bases and the J segment 4 bases; nucleotides outside the gene matches: 4. CDR1 LNHDA and CDR2 SQIVND come from the germline V gene (reference sequence). The CDR3 has 15 residues. The CDR3 protein is CASSTWTGGNQPQHF. The CDR3 DNA reads TGTGCCAGTAGTACGTGGACAGGGGGGAATCAGCCCCAGCATTTT.

This clonotype has ten or more counts. The chain combines TRBV12-3 or TRBV12-4 with TRBJ2-2, with D possibly being TRBD1 (6 bases). CDR3 length: 12 amino acids. The V and J ends lost 6 bases and 7 bases respectively, with 9 bases between them. CDR3 in amino acids: CASSRGNGELFF. The CDR3 DNA is TGTGCCAGCAGCAGGGGAAACGGGGAGCTGTTTTTT.

At least ten counts were recorded for this clonotype. The chain joins TRBV5-1 to TRBJ2-2; D might be TRBD2 (5 bases). The V gene's germline CDR1 is SGHRS and CDR2 YFSETQ. The CDR3 consists of 14 residues. With 4 bases removed from V and 4 bases from J, the gap between germline ends came to 11 bases. The CDR3 bases are TGCGCCAGCAGCGTCACTAGTGGCACCGGGGAGCTGTTTTTT. Its translation is CASSVTSGTGELFF.

This sequence joins TRBV20-1 and TRBJ1-2; D is undetermined. The CDR3 loop spans 13 amino acids. Per the germline V gene, CDR1 is DFQATT and CDR2 is SNEGSKA (reference sequence). V lost 5 bases, J lost 0 bases, and 10 bases lay in between. This CDR3 is CSAPGTANYGYTF. The CDR3 DNA is TGCAGTGCTCCGGGAACAGCTAACTATGGCTACACCTTC.